This entry concerns a single T cell receptor (beta chain). No antigen is known for it. Base qualities are not at hand, and no much larger clone is one base apart. These data belong to a study of untreated major depressive disorder (dated by TCRdb to about 2018). About the full investigation: A cross-sectional case-control design was used to compare T cell phenotype and TCR repertoire between antidepressant-free major depressive disorder patients and individually matched non-depressed controls. The sequencing was a follow-up to the differences in Vbeta 5.1, Vbeta 11 and Vbeta 22 usage that flow cytometry had picked up across the whole cohort. General study outcomes and caveats: Higher TRBV05-01 (Vbeta 5.1) usage among CD4+ T cells of depressed patients compared with controls was confirmed by sequencing, with p = 0.040 in a one-tailed test. For the sequencing comparisons, one-tailed planned tests were applied to only three preselected Vbeta families. In every sequenced subject, all of the top five TRBV05-01 clones were private clones. Because of the strict matching and exclusion criteria, the study sample was comparatively small, which limits how generalizable the findings are. TRBV25-01 and TRBV02-01 usage followed the flow-cytometry pattern but did not reach statistical significance in the sequencing data.

The Qiagen DNeasy Blood and Tissue Kit was used to extract total genomic DNA from purified CD4+ T cells. Following immunoSEQ immunosequencing protocols, the TCRbeta CDR3 region, as defined by IMGT, was amplified and sequenced. The source study handled its data this way. The immunoSEQ service preprocessed the raw sequence data to correct PCR and sequencing errors. The sequence data were loaded into the immunoSEQ Analyzer and then analyzed further using VDJtools v1.0.7. The paired Wilcoxon signed-rank test was used to test differences between patients and controls. In TCRdb, the immuneACCESS table is reduced to in-frame sequences with V and J assigned. These tables do not hold every clone; where another copy was compared, an unresolved V gene accounts for under half, and the others remain unexplained. The DNA gave D and trimming, while V, J and clone size come from that table. Here the sample has some 21,000 clones; roughly nine tenths occur a single time. Together, the top ten hold 0.47% of the sample.

For sex, age, current smoking status and body mass index, every depressed patient had a pairwise-matched non-depressed control. Every participant was of European descent. Controls had no mood disorder either currently or in their lifetime and had a Quick Inventory of Depressive Symptoms-Self Report score of 5 or lower. All participants were excluded for major medical conditions, Axis I/II comorbidities, regular medication or illicit drug use, or drinking over 100 g alcohol weekly. About 30 ml of peripheral blood was collected from each participant into EDTA tubes. Thawed PBMCs underwent magnetic negative selection with the BD IMag Human CD4 T Lymphocyte Enrichment Set to purify CD4+ T cells. A purity of 85% to 95% was typically achieved with the CD4+ enrichment method, as confirmed by flow cytometry. A subgroup of 4 to 6 case-control pairs, selected blind to chemokine receptor expression and flow-cytometric repertoire skewing results, was subjected to TCRbeta sequencing. All blood samples were collected in the morning at 8:00 a.m., and PBMCs were isolated by Ficoll-Hypaque gradient centrifugation. PBMCs were cryopreserved by gradual cooling to -80°C and stored in liquid nitrogen until assayed.

Its CDR3 holds 14 amino acids, cysteine through phenylalanine. Only the CDR3 portion is preserved as DNA: 42 bases, with reading frame beginning at the first base. CDR1 and CDR2, looked up from the germline V gene, are SGHRS and YFSETQ. Unmatched junction bases come to 1, with V trimmed by 4 bases and J by 2 bases. The chain employs TRBV5-1 and TRBJ2-5; 11 middle bases align to TRBD2. Source material: CD4+ T cells from PBMCs. The TCR sequence derives from a woman aged 40 to 50 in good health. The DNA is TGCGCCAGCAGCGGGACTAGCGGACAAGAGACCCAGTACTTC. The resulting protein is CASSGTSGQETQYF.